This is a list of T cell receptor beta chains from one sample in a study of technical replicates of blood from a handful of donors. Profiled with immunoSEQ multiplex PCR; TCRdb holds only in-frame clones, not every one. In the table there are 70,000 to 95,000 clones, around 93% of which are singletons. The sequencing input was T cells isolated from PBMCs. The origin of the receptors is a human donor in good health. Both conserved end residues are part of each CDR3. D genes are given only for firm matches. Rows give clone size only sometimes, using once, few, many, or a class for an expanded clone.

D gene	V gene	clone size	CDR3 length	J gene	CDR3 protein
TRBD2	TRBV7-2	NA	14	TRBJ2-7	CASSFSGGPYEQYF
TRBD1	TRBV10-3	NA	15	TRBJ1-5	CAISDTGGGNQPQHF
NA	TRBV10-3	NA	13	TRBJ1-5	CAISERGRQPQHF
NA	TRBV6-5	NA	14	TRBJ2-7	CASTRGGGSYEQYF
NA	TRBV5-6	NA	16	TRBJ2-6	CASSGDTFSGANVLTF
NA	TRBV7-9	once	18	TRBJ2-3	CASSLLSGVVESTDTQYF
NA	TRBV14	NA	15	TRBJ2-7	CASSHAGTPTDEQYF
TRBD1	TRBV29-1	NA	15	TRBJ1-2	CSVQQLGQGMSGYTF
TRBD1	TRBV6-5	NA	15	TRBJ2-6	CASSYRGPGANVLTF
TRBD1	TRBV28	NA	13	TRBJ1-1	CASDDRGNTEAFF
NA	TRBV7-8	NA	19	TRBJ2-3	CASSLALGQFIPSTDTQYF
TRBD2	TRBV7-2	NA	14	TRBJ2-5	CASRRAGGLETQYF
TRBD2	TRBV4-1	NA	15	TRBJ2-7	CASSPGLAKTYEQYF
NA	TRBV15	NA	16	TRBJ2-5	CATSRAGVSTMETQYF
TRBD1	TRBV9	NA	12	TRBJ1-1	CASSPPTGAAFF
NA	TRBV14	NA	16	TRBJ1-1	CASSQIGGETNTEAFF
TRBD1	TRBV29-1	NA	16	TRBJ2-5	CSVLTGTGHYQETQYF
NA	TRBV11-2	NA	13	TRBJ1-5	CASSTQGGQPQHF
NA	TRBV16	NA	16	TRBJ2-7	CASSPVQGKGPYEQYF
TRBD1	TRBV6-6	NA	15	TRBJ2-7	CASSWSGTVSYEQYF
TRBD1	TRBV29-1	NA	13	TRBJ2-5	CSVGQGDQETQYF
TRBD1	TRBV11-2	NA	13	TRBJ1-2	CASSQDRNYGYTF
NA	TRBV4-1	NA	17	TRBJ1-4	CASSQVPSGAPDEKLFF
TRBD1	TRBV4-1	NA	18	TRBJ1-5	CASSQDRAGGISNQPQHF
TRBD2	TRBV5-1	NA	17	TRBJ2-3	CASSLLSGGTATDTQYF
NA	TRBV5-1	NA	14	TRBJ2-3	CASSLGGGEDTQYF
NA	TRBV6-6	NA	15	TRBJ1-2	CASSSPSRARGGYTF
TRBD2	TRBV19	NA	17	TRBJ2-2	CASSGLAGGYDTGELFF
NA	TRBV19	NA	10	TRBJ1-1	CAAGGAEAFF
NA	TRBV30	NA	13	TRBJ1-1	CAWSVGTGTEAFF
NA	TRBV7-9	once	17	TRBJ2-2	CASSPPWGASNTGELFF
TRBD1	TRBV5-1	NA	18	TRBJ1-3	CASSLAGAGGRSGNTIYF
NA	TRBV4-1	NA	16	TRBJ1-1	CASSQGWTVSNTEAFF
NA	TRBV29-1	NA	12	TRBJ1-2	CSVEHRGGGYTF
NA	TRBV5-1	once	13	TRBJ2-3	CASSPGGTDTQYF
NA	TRBV30	NA	11	TRBJ2-1	CAWSAGNEQFF
TRBD1	TRBV28	NA	16	TRBJ1-2	CASSIRSGTGSRGYTF
TRBD2	TRBV30	NA	15	TRBJ2-2	CAWRAGGPNTGELFF
NA	TRBV28	NA	14	TRBJ1-2	CASSLGLYTYGYTF
NA	TRBV21-1	NA	18	TRBJ2-3	CASSYPPVAGGSTDTQYF
TRBD2	TRBV18	NA	16	TRBJ2-3	CASSPRGGAVADTQYF